One and the same sample provided the 32 T cell receptor beta chains below, sequenced in a study of blood T cell repertoires in COVID-19. The assay was immunoSEQ multiplex PCR, and TCRdb's table has in-frame clones only and misses some. The sample yields just over 150,000 clones, approximately 79% seen once. Specimen: peripheral blood. The receptor set was obtained from a woman between 40 and 50 years old with COVID-19, enrolled during active disease.

The V and J genes are TRBV4-2 and TRBJ1-2; the D gene is possibly TRBD1 (6 bases). This CDR3 is built from 16 residues. The germline V gene encodes CDR1 LGHNA and CDR2 YNFKEQ. V lost 0 bases and J lost 2, with 13 bases in between. CDR3 sequence: CASSQDRGGTNYGYTF. DNA for the CDR3: TGTGCCAGCAGCCAAGATAGGGGGGGGACCAACTATGGCTACACCTTC.

The V gene is TRBV6-1, the J gene TRBJ1-3, with D unresolved. This CDR3 is 16 amino acids long. Trimming shortened V by 1 base and J by 0 bases, and 10 bases separated the two germline ends. Germline V lookup: CDR1 MNHNS, CDR2 SASEGT. The chain's CDR3 is CASSEVWAGSGNTIYF. The CDR3 bases are TGTGCCAGCAGTGAAGTTTGGGCAGGCTCTGGAAACACCATATATTTT.

The chain uses TRBV19 and TRBJ1-5; D is ambiguous. Trimming cost V 5 bases and J 7 bases, with 12 bases left between them. Germline lookup yields CDR1 LNHDA and CDR2 SQIVND (reference sequence). The CDR3 totals 13 residues. CDR3 sequence (DNA): TGTGCCAGTAGTTGGGAGGTGGGCCAGCCCCAGCATTTT. Its translation is CASSWEVGQPQHF. Together with reference TRBV19 and TRBJ1-5, the CDR3 gives the full variable domain: DGGITQSPKYLFRKEGQNVTLSCEQNLNHDAMYWYRQDPGQGLRLIYYSQIVNDFQKGDIAEGYSVSREKKESFPLTVTSAQKNPTAFYLCASSWEVGQPQHFGDGTRLSIL.

This sequence joins TRBV7-8 and TRBJ2-7; 12 bases fit TRBD2. After removal of 5 bases from V and 7 bases from J, the junction contained 12 bases not matched to a gene. This CDR3 is built from 16 residues. The germline V gene encodes CDR1 SGHVS and CDR2 FQNEAQ. In DNA form, the CDR3 reads TGTGCCAGCAGCAAGGGGGTAGGACTAGCGGGATGGGAGCAGTACTTC. This gives the protein CASSKGVGLAGWEQYF.

This clone was detected a few times. The chain couples TRBV2 to TRBJ1-4; 9 nucleotides line up with TRBD1. This CDR3 has 13 amino acids. With 6 bases clipped from V and 13 bases from J, the junction kept 9 bases outside the gene matches. The germline V gene encodes CDR1 SNHLY and CDR2 FYNNEI. The CDR3: CASSRDRESGLFF. Here the CDR3 DNA reads TGTGCCAGCAGCCGGGACAGGGAGTCCGGACTGTTTTTT.

This chain uses TRBV7-9 with TRBJ2-1; TRBD2 aligns across 11 bases. The junction had 4 bases not matched to a gene; V was cut back by 2 bases and J by 13 bases. The CDR3 is made up of 13 amino acids. Germline loops: CDR1 SEHNR, CDR2 FQNEAQ (reference sequence). CDR3 coding DNA: TGTGCCAGCAGCTTAACTAGCGGGGGTATTCAGTTCTTC. Encoded protein: CASSLTSGGIQFF.

The rearrangement joins TRBV7-2 to TRBJ1-1, with D perhaps TRBD1 (5 bases). The CDR3 contains 15 residues. Germline CDR1 SGHTA, CDR2 FQGNSA. Trimming took off 7 bases at V and 5 bases at J, with 20 bases between the two ends. Here the CDR3 reads CASTQPRVSWTEAFF. CDR3 DNA: TGTGCCAGCACCCAGCCCAGGGTAAGTTGGACTGAAGCTTTCTTT.

The chain is built from TRBV14 and TRBJ2-3; 13 positions agree with TRBD2. Trimming removed 4 bases from V and 9 bases from J; junction bases left unmatched: 7. The CDR3 loop spans 15 amino acids. Germline values: CDR1 SGHDN, CDR2 FVKESK. CDR3 region: CASSRGLAGSGTQYF. CDR3 DNA: TGTGCCAGCAGCCGGGGACTAGCGGGATCAGGGACGCAGTATTTT.

This CDR3 is CASSFAELAEAFF. In DNA, the CDR3 is TGTGCCAGCAGCTTTGCTGAGTTGGCTGAAGCTTTCTTT. The chain employs TRBV5-4 and TRBJ1-1, with D unresolved. The CDR3 sequence is 13 residues long. Germline V gene data show CDR1 as SGHNT and CDR2 as YYREEE (reference sequence). V gave up 2 bases and J gave up 6 bases, with 11 bases separating them.

The chain has TRBV5-1 and TRBJ2-1, with D perhaps TRBD1 (5 bases). Between the trimmed V and J ends, which lost 1 base and 2 bases, there was a span of 10 bases. CDR1 and CDR2 (germline): SGHRS, YFSETQ. The CDR3 is 15 amino acids. The CDR3 region is CASSLRTRTYNEQFF. Here the CDR3 DNA reads TGCGCCAGCAGCTTGAGGACAAGGACCTACAATGAGCAGTTCTTC.

This clone showed up just a few times. The V gene is TRBV6-1, the J gene TRBJ1-1, with a possible D match to TRBD1 (5 bases). CDR3 size: 15 residues. V was shortened by 3 bases and J by 5 bases, with 16 bases between the two germline ends. Germline loops: CDR1 MNHNS, CDR2 SASEGT. DNA for the CDR3: TGTGCCAGCAGTGACCTCAGGGTTGGGAGGACTGAAGCTTTCTTT. Amino acid sequence: CASSDLRVGRTEAFF.

J is TRBJ1-1 and V is TRBV5-8, with D maybe TRBD1 (6 bases). Germline-derived CDR1 and CDR2 are SGHTS and YDEGEE. The length of the CDR3 is 13 residues. The germline V and J ends were trimmed by 2 bases and 5 bases, with 10 bases remaining between them. For the CDR3, the DNA is TGTGCCAGCAGCTTAGGTAGGGGGACTGAAGCTTTCTTT. The encoded protein is CASSLGRGTEAFF.

This chain connects TRBV27 to TRBJ1-2; 10 nucleotides line up with TRBD1. Looked up from germline, CDR1 is MNHEY and CDR2 is SMNVEV (reference sequence). J gave up 2 bases and V 6 bases, and 12 bases lay outside the gene matches. CDR3 length: 17 residues. CDR3 amino acids: CASSPWVRTGGNYGYTF. CDR3 nucleotides: TGTGCCAGCAGCCCTTGGGTCCGGACAGGGGGAAACTATGGCTACACCTTC.

V gene TRBV13 combines with J gene TRBJ1-4, with 8 bases lining up with TRBD1. The CDR3 consists of 20 residues. Trimming removed 5 bases from V and 6 bases from J; junction bases left unmatched: 23. Germline lookup yields CDR1 PRHDT and CDR2 FYEKMQ (reference sequence). Here the CDR3 reads CASSVTAGGTGQTVDEKLFF. In DNA, the CDR3 is TGTGCCAGCAGCGTAACTGCAGGGGGGACAGGCCAGACCGTGGATGAAAAACTGTTTTTT.

The chain employs TRBV5-6 and TRBJ2-3, with D possibly being TRBD2 (5 bases). V lost 4 bases and J 7 bases, leaving 10 bases between the germline ends. Germline CDR1 SGHDT, CDR2 YYEEEE. The CDR3 covers 12 residues. The CDR3 reads CASSPRANTQYF. DNA of the CDR3: TGTGCCAGCAGCCCGAGGGCAAATACGCAGTATTTT.

This chain joins TRBV10-3 and TRBJ1-1; D is unclear. Germline loops: CDR1 ENHRY, CDR2 SYGVKD. The V gene lost 0 bases and the J gene lost 1 base, with 3 bases spanning the gap. The CDR3 is 13 amino acids. DNA of the CDR3: TGTGCCATCAGTGAGTCCTGGAACACTGAAGCTTTCTTT. Translating it yields CAISESWNTEAFF.

The chain is built from TRBV7-2 and TRBJ2-1; 8 nucleotides match TRBD2. V trimming: 5 bases; J trimming: 10 bases; junction bases outside the gene matches: 10. CDR3 length: 14 residues. Germline CDR1 is SGHTA and CDR2 is FQGNSA. CDR3 residues: CASSGSGRGGEQFF. In nucleotides, the CDR3 is TGTGCCAGCAGCGGCTCCGGGAGGGGCGGCGAGCAGTTCTTC.

This clone was picked up a small number of times. The chain combines TRBV21-1 with TRBJ1-5; the DNA was not compared with TRBD1, the D call given in the table. TRBV21-1 corresponds to a pseudogene. This CDR3 is 13 amino acids long. This CDR3 is CATTWTGNQPQHF. Here the CDR3 DNA reads TGTGCCACCACATGGACAGGGAACCAGCCCCAGCATTTT.

The chain is built from TRBV14 and TRBJ2-1; TRBD1 is a possible D gene (5 bases). The CDR3 covers 14 residues. Germline CDR1 SGHDN, CDR2 FVKESK. The V end was cut by 2 bases, the J end by 6 bases, with 11 bases between. The CDR3 sequence is CASSQQQAGNEQFF. CDR3 nucleotides: TGTGCCAGCAGCCAACAACAGGCCGGCAATGAGCAGTTCTTC.

This clone was recorded only once. The chain joins TRBV11-2 to TRBJ1-6; D unresolved. The V gene lost 1 base and the J gene lost 7 bases, with 8 bases spanning the gap. Germline-derived CDR1 and CDR2 are SGHAT and FQNNGV. This CDR3 has 14 amino acids. CDR3 nucleotides: TGTGCCAGCAGCTTAGGAGGGTTCAATTCACCCCTCCACTTT. It yields the protein CASSLGGFNSPLHF.

The chain is built from TRBV6-5 and TRBJ2-1, with a possible D match to TRBD2 (6 bases). The germline gives CDR1 MNHEY, CDR2 SVGAGI. The V and J ends lost 4 bases and 3 bases respectively, with 16 bases between them. This CDR3 is 16 amino acids long. The chain's CDR3 is CASSSYGGAGYNEQFF. CDR3 DNA: TGTGCCAGCAGTTCTTATGGGGGAGCGGGCTACAATGAGCAGTTCTTC.

DNA of the CDR3: TGTGCCAGCAGCCGCCCGGGGGGGCCATTCCGGGAGACCCAGTACTTC. Translating it yields CASSRPGGPFRETQYF. The chain has TRBV5-6 and TRBJ2-5, with TRBD2 matching 8 bases. CDR1 SGHDT and CDR2 YYEEEE come from the germline V gene. Trimming cost V 4 bases and J 5 bases; bases outside gene matches: 13. The CDR3 loop spans 16 amino acids. Looking up the rest from reference TRBV5-6 and TRBJ2-5 gives the full variable domain: DAGVTQSPTHLIKTRGQQVTLRCSPKSGHDTVSWYQQALGQGPQFIFQYYEEEERQRGNFPDRFSGHQFPNYSSELNVNALLLGDSALYLCASSRPGGPFRETQYFGPGTRLLVL.

The CDR3 DNA reads TGTGCCAGCAGTTATGACAGGGGGCGAGTTCAGCCCCAGCATTTT. It codes for CASSYDRGRVQPQHF. This rearrangement joins TRBV2 to TRBJ1-5; 10 positions match TRBD1. This CDR3 contains 15 residues. CDR1 SNHLY and CDR2 FYNNEI come from the germline V gene. V dropped 5 bases and J dropped 6; count of bases not matched to a gene: 7.

The J gene is TRBJ1-4, the V gene TRBV4-1, with D maybe TRBD1 (5 bases). The ends were cut back, 0 bases at V and 2 bases at J, with 10 bases in the middle. Germline V gene lookup returns CDR1 MGHRA and CDR2 YSYEKL. The CDR3 consists of 16 residues. In DNA form, the CDR3 reads TGCGCCAGCAGCCAAGACCAGGGCGTTACTAATGAAAAACTGTTTTTT. Amino acid sequence: CASSQDQGVTNEKLFF.

For this clone: This same CDR3 is encoded by further DNA sequences in the sample. The chain is built from TRBV6-5 and TRBJ1-2; possibly TRBD1 for D (5 bases). The V gene lost 3 bases and the J gene lost 5 bases, with 7 bases spanning the gap. This CDR3 spans 12 amino acids. Germline CDR1 is MNHEY and CDR2 is SVGAGI. CDR3 sequence reads: CASSYRGYGYTF. The CDR3 nucleotides are TGTGCCAGCAGTTATAGGGGTTATGGCTACACCTTC.

The chain combines TRBV9 with TRBJ1-1; maybe TRBD1 (5 bases). CDR1 SGDLS and CDR2 YYNGEE come from the germline V gene. The CDR3 is 13 residues long. Trimming took 3 bases from V and 2 from J, leaving 8 bases between them. The CDR3 reads CASSETGNTEAFF. The CDR3 DNA reads TGTGCCAGCAGCGAAACAGGAAACACTGAAGCTTTCTTT.

V is TRBV6-6 and J is TRBJ2-7, with 8 bases that match TRBD2. J lost 0 bases, V lost 6 bases, and 4 bases had no gene match. The germline V gene has CDR1 MNHNY and CDR2 SVGAGI (reference sequence). CDR3 length equals 14 residues. The CDR3 region has the DNA TGTGCCAGCAGACCAGCGGGAGACTCCTACGAGCAGTACTTC. It translates to CASRPAGDSYEQYF.

About this clone: One end of the junction does not line up with germline, which may come from a read error. J is TRBJ1-1 and V is TRBV2; 7 bases map to TRBD1. This CDR3 spans 14 amino acids. The V gene's germline CDR1 is SNHLY and CDR2 FYNNEI. Here the CDR3 DNA reads TGTGCCAGCAGGGCCCCGACAGGGAACCCTGAAGCTTTCTTT. Encoded protein: CASRAPTGNPEAFF.

This clone has just a few counts. This chain connects TRBV19 to TRBJ1-1, with 8 bases identical to TRBD1. The CDR3 spans 16 residues. The germline CDR1 and CDR2 sequences are LNHDA and SQIVND (reference sequence). The V and J ends lost 4 bases and 6 bases, in that order; junction bases with no gene match: 13. The CDR3 is CASSTIVTGASAEAFF. The CDR3 bases are TGTGCCAGTAGTACCATTGTGACAGGGGCCTCCGCTGAAGCTTTCTTT.

The CDR3 DNA reads TGTGCCAGCTCACCCCCCGGGAACACTGAAGCTTTCTTT. It specifies CASSPPGNTEAFF. This chain links TRBV18 with TRBJ1-1; no definite D call. Germline assignment: CDR1 KGHSH and CDR2 LQKENI. This CDR3 region has 13 residues. Between the trimmed V and J ends, which lost 3 bases and 1 base, there was a span of 6 bases.

The chain recombines TRBV3-1 (or the pseudogene TRBV3-2) with TRBJ2-1; 12 bases line up with TRBD2. Germline V gives CDR1 LGHDT, CDR2 YNNKEL (reference sequence). J lost 7 bases, V lost 2 bases, and 6 bases had no gene match. This CDR3 region has 16 residues. Written as DNA, the CDR3 is TGTGCCAGCAGCCAAAAAATGACTAGCGGGAGTAATGAGCAGTTCTTC. This codes for CASSQKMTSGSNEQFF.

In regard to this clone: The junction differs from germline at one of its ends, possibly a read error. The chain employs TRBV20-1 and TRBJ1-2; maybe TRBD1 (6 bases). This CDR3 contains 11 residues. CDR1 and CDR2 (germline): DFQATT, SNEGSKA (reference sequence). The CDR3 loop reads CSASLGLDRFF. As DNA, the CDR3 is TGCAGTGCTAGTCTGGGCCTTGACAGGTTCTTC.